The 10 T cell receptor beta chains in this list originate from one sample, sequenced in a study of cytomegalovirus exposure and HLA in healthy donors. 60 Vbeta and 13 Jbeta primers were used in PCR. Data came from immunoSEQ multiplex PCR; TCRdb stores just in-frame clones and leaves some out. The table has 200,000 to 250,000 clones, 82% seen once. Sequencing was done on a sample of PBMCs. The receptors were gathered from a woman aged 40-49 years in good health and CMV-seronegative.

This chain links TRBV30 with TRBJ2-5; 8 nucleotides match TRBD2. The CDR3 extends over 15 amino acids. With V trimmed by 2 bases and J by 0 bases, 5 bases remained unmatched. In germline, CDR1 is GTSNPN, CDR2 SVGIG (reference sequence). CDR3 protein: CAWSLAGWYQETQYF. CDR3 DNA sequence: TGTGCCTGGAGTCTAGCGGGTTGGTACCAAGAGACCCAGTACTTC.

The gene calls are TRBV5-1 and TRBJ2-7, with TRBD2 identical over 13 bases. CDR3 size: 16 residues. Germline loops: CDR1 SGHRS, CDR2 YFSETQ. Trimming cost V 4 bases and J 0 bases; bases outside gene matches: 4. CDR3 bases: TGCGCCAGCAGCCCCTGGACTAGCGGGAGCTCCTACGAGCAGTACTTC. Protein product: CASSPWTSGSSYEQYF.

The chain employs TRBV5-5 and TRBJ2-1, with D hard to call. The CDR3 has 12 residues. From germline, CDR1 is SGHKS and CDR2 YYEKEE (reference sequence). Trimming cost V 0 bases and J 10 bases, with 8 bases left between them. CDR3 in DNA: TGTGCCAGCAGCTTGGCCGCGAAAGAGCAGTTCTTC. It is translated as CASSLAAKEQFF.

This rearrangement joins TRBV30 to TRBJ1-2; D unclear. The length of the CDR3 is 12 residues. Per the germline V gene, CDR1 is GTSNPN and CDR2 is SVGIG (reference sequence). V was trimmed by 2 bases and J by 3 bases, leaving 7 bases between them. CDR3 sequence (DNA): TGTGCCTGGAGTTTCTCCGACTATGGCTACACCTTC. Its translation: CAWSFSDYGYTF.

V usage is TRBV19 and J usage is TRBJ2-3; D possibly corresponds to TRBD1 (6 bases). The germline V and J ends were trimmed by 4 bases and 0 bases, with 14 bases remaining between them. Germline V gene lookup returns CDR1 LNHDA and CDR2 SQIVND (reference sequence). The CDR3 runs 16 residues. CDR3 loop: CASSTGQNPSTDTQYF. CDR3 DNA sequence: TGTGCCAGTAGTACCGGACAGAACCCTAGCACAGATACGCAGTATTTT.

The CDR3, as DNA: TGTGCCAGCAGCTTCACACCGGGGGAGGCTTTCTTT. Residues: CASSFTPGEAFF. The V call is TRBV9, the J call TRBJ1-1, with D perhaps matching TRBD1 (5 bases). The CDR3 runs to 12 residues. Trimming stripped 4 bases from V and 11 bases from J, with 15 bases between. Germline V lookup: CDR1 SGDLS, CDR2 YYNGEE.

The chain carries TRBV6-6 and TRBJ2-1, with TRBD1 matching 8 bases. The CDR3 contains 12 residues. From germline, CDR1 is MNHNY and CDR2 SVGAGI (reference sequence). Trimming removed 4 bases from V and 10 bases from J; junction bases left unmatched: 3. CDR3: CASSSTGDEQFF. DNA for the CDR3: TGTGCCAGCAGTTCGACAGGGGACGAGCAGTTCTTC.

This chain connects TRBV6-5 to TRBJ1-2, with TRBD1 matching over 7 bases. Unmatched junction bases numbered 13, after V lost 6 bases and J lost 6 bases. The germline CDR1 and CDR2 sequences are MNHEY and SVGAGI. The CDR3 has 15 amino acids. The CDR3 nucleotides are TGTGCCAGCAGCCAACTTTCAGGGGGAGAGGATGGCTACACCTTC. It translates to CASSQLSGGEDGYTF.

This chain links TRBV19 with TRBJ2-2; 7 bases are shared with TRBD2. Looked up from germline, CDR1 is LNHDA and CDR2 is SQIVND (reference sequence). This CDR3 is 15 amino acids long. J was trimmed by 4 bases and V by 3 bases; bases with no gene match: 5. The CDR3 region is CASSIGGRSTGELFF. Here the CDR3 DNA reads TGTGCCAGTAGTATTGGCGGGAGAAGCACCGGGGAGCTGTTTTTT.

This chain uses TRBV6-4 with TRBJ2-3; TRBD1 matches at 8 bases. The CDR3 is 15 amino acids. CDR1 and CDR2 (germline): MRHNA, SNTAGT. The V segment lost 5 bases and the J segment 2 bases; nucleotides outside the gene matches: 6. CDR3 DNA sequence: TGTGCCAGCAGTCCCGAGGGACAGGCCACAGATACGCAGTATTTT. It specifies CASSPEGQATDTQYF.